Below, 10 T cell receptor beta chains from the same sample are listed, as sequenced in a study of OX40 agonist ivuxolimab in advanced cancers. The table came from immunoSEQ multiplex PCR; TCRdb's copy has only in-frame clones and leaves some out. The sample has 72,000 or so clones; 80% to 90% are singletons. Sequencing used CD4+ or CD8+ T cells sorted from blood, obtained in a trial of the OX40 agonist ivuxolimab. The receptors stem from an adult with an advanced solid tumor such as melanoma, head and neck, liver or kidney cancer.

V usage is TRBV2 and J usage is TRBJ2-3, with 8 bases lining up with TRBD2. The V and J ends lost 7 bases and 8 bases, in that order; junction bases with no gene match: 14. Germline values: CDR1 SNHLY, CDR2 FYNNEI. There are 15 residues in the CDR3. The CDR3 region has the DNA TGTGCCAGCACCCTGGGGCTAGCGGGCACCGGTACGCAGTATTTT. It codes for CASTLGLAGTGTQYF.

This clone has just a few counts. In DNA form, the CDR3 reads TGTGCCAGCAGACGGATTAATGAAAAACTGTTTTTT. Translation: CASRRINEKLFF. The chain links TRBV7-6 to TRBJ1-4; no reliable D call. Deletions cut 6 bases from V and 4 bases from J, with 6 bases between. This CDR3 has 12 residues. Germline values: CDR1 SGHVS, CDR2 FNYEAQ.

This clone came up once. The chain combines TRBV28 with TRBJ2-1; D gene ambiguous. Germline V gene data show CDR1 as MDHEN and CDR2 as SYDVKM. This CDR3 comprises 13 residues. Trimming left V 6 bases short and J 0 bases short, with 6 bases between. CDR3 sequence reads: CASRPSSYNEQFF. The CDR3 DNA reads TGTGCCAGCAGGCCCAGCTCCTACAATGAGCAGTTCTTC.

V is TRBV29-1 and J is TRBJ1-2, with D possibly being TRBD1 (5 bases). Per germline, CDR1 SQVTM and CDR2 ANQGSEA. The V end lost 3 bases, the J end lost 6 bases, and 14 bases lay between the germline ends. The CDR3 loop spans 13 amino acids. The CDR3 is CSVEPGAGHGYTF. As DNA, the CDR3 is TGCAGCGTTGAGCCCGGGGCAGGGCATGGCTACACCTTC. Full variable domain (outside the CDR3, taken from reference TRBV29-1 and TRBJ1-2): SAVISQKPSRDICQRGTSLTIQCQVDSQVTMMFWYRQQPGQSLTLIATANQGSEATYESGFVIDKFPISRPNLTFSTLTVSNMSPEDSSIYLCSVEPGAGHGYTFGSGTRLTVV.

The chain employs TRBV2 and TRBJ2-5; 11 bases agree with TRBD2. Germline V gene sequence: CDR1 SNHLY, CDR2 FYNNEI. CDR3 length: 17 residues. The J segment lost 2 bases and the V segment lost 3 bases, leaving 8 bases of the junction unmatched. CDR3 sequence: CASSEASGGIYQETQYF. The CDR3, as DNA: TGTGCCAGCAGTGAGGCTAGCGGGGGGATCTATCAAGAGACCCAGTACTTC.

This rearrangement joins TRBV7-9 to TRBJ2-1; 10 bases fit TRBD2. The trim removed 1 base at V and 15 bases at J, leaving 15 bases unmatched. Germline CDR1 is SEHNR and CDR2 is FQNEAQ (reference sequence). This CDR3 has 16 residues. The CDR3 DNA reads TGTGCCAGCAGCTTAGAGGCTAGCGGGAGAAAAAATGAGGGGTTCTTC. It is translated as CASSLEASGRKNEGFF. Together with reference TRBV7-9 and TRBJ2-1, the CDR3 gives the full variable domain: DTGVSQNPRHKITKRGQNVTFRCDPISEHNRLYWYRQTLGQGPEFLTYFQNEAQLEKSRLLSDRFSAERPKGSFSTLEIQRTEQGDSAMYLCASSLEASGRKNEGFFGPGTRLTVL.

This clone was recorded only once. This chain uses TRBV9 with TRBJ2-7, with TRBD1 matching over 8 bases. The germline V gene encodes CDR1 SGDLS and CDR2 YYNGEE. The CDR3 has 13 residues. Unmatched junction bases numbered 1, after V lost 3 bases and J lost 2 bases. CDR3 sequence reads: CASSETGAYEQYF. The DNA for the CDR3 is TGTGCCAGCAGCGAGACAGGGGCCTACGAGCAGTACTTC.

This clone was seen a handful of times. The chain carries TRBV6-1 and TRBJ2-7; the match to TRBD2 covers 14 bases. The CDR3 loop spans 14 amino acids. J gave up 9 bases and V 6 bases, and 7 bases lay outside the gene matches. Germline assignment: CDR1 MNHNS and CDR2 SASEGT. This chain's CDR3 is CASRTTSGRAWQYF. The CDR3 DNA reads TGTGCCAGCAGAACGACTAGCGGGAGGGCCTGGCAGTACTTC.

The chain employs TRBV6-5 and TRBJ2-7, with 8 bases aligning to TRBD2. V shed 4 bases and J 0 bases; nucleotides not matched to a gene: 2. The CDR3 contains 14 residues. Germline V gives CDR1 MNHEY, CDR2 SVGAGI. DNA for the CDR3: TGTGCCAGCAGTTCTCGGGAGGGCTCCTACGAGCAGTACTTC. Protein sequence: CASSSREGSYEQYF.

In its sample, this clone was seen once. V gene TRBV28 combines with J gene TRBJ2-7; TRBD1 aligns across 8 bases. J lost 7 bases, V lost 3 bases, and 14 bases had no gene match. CDR1 MDHEN and CDR2 SYDVKM come from the germline V gene. This CDR3 is built from 16 residues. The CDR3 loop reads CASSLIAQGVWGEQYF. The CDR3 region has the DNA TGTGCCAGCAGTTTGATCGCACAGGGGGTCTGGGGGGAGCAGTACTTC. Drawing the rest from reference TRBV28 and TRBJ2-7, the complete variable domain is DVKVTQSSRYLVKRTGEKVFLECVQDMDHENMFWYRQDPGLGLRLIYFSYDVKMKEKGDIPEGYSVSREKKERFSLILESASTNQTSMYLCASSLIAQGVWGEQYFGPGTRLTVT.